A single sample gave rise to the 32 T cell receptor beta chains below, sequenced in a study of blood T cell repertoires in COVID-19. The assay was immunoSEQ multiplex PCR, and TCRdb's table has in-frame clones only and misses some. The data contain some 260,000 clones, approximately 86% of them singletons. The sample comprised peripheral blood. These receptors were taken from a man aged 80 or over with acute or convalescent COVID-19.

The V call is TRBV12-3 or TRBV12-4, the J call TRBJ1-4, with D maybe TRBD1 (5 bases). Trimming left V 5 bases short and J 8 bases short, with 12 bases between. This CDR3 contains 13 residues. In DNA form, the CDR3 reads TGTGCCAGCAGTGGGGGGGAGAGAGAAAAACTGTTTTTT. Protein: CASSGGEREKLFF.

V usage is TRBV15 and J usage is TRBJ1-1; TRBD1 might be the D (5 bases). V gave up 0 bases and J gave up 7 bases, with 9 bases separating them. The germline V gene has CDR1 LNHNV and CDR2 YYDKDF (reference sequence). The CDR3 totals 13 residues. The CDR3 sequence is CATSRDVGGEAFF. CDR3 DNA: TGTGCCACCAGCAGAGATGTGGGGGGTGAAGCTTTCTTT.

The chain is built from TRBV10-3 and TRBJ2-2; possible D gene TRBD2, 6 bases. V was trimmed by 2 bases and J by 2 bases, leaving 15 bases between them. Germline V CDR1 and CDR2: ENHRY, SYGVKD. The CDR3 length is 17 residues. The DNA of the CDR3 is TGTGCCATCAGTGAGAGTGATGGACTACAAAACACCGGGGAGCTGTTTTTT. Amino acid sequence: CAISESDGLQNTGELFF.

For this clone: Other DNA sequences in this sample translate to the same CDR3. The chain links TRBV3-1 (or the pseudogene TRBV3-2) to TRBJ1-1; D unresolved. V shed 2 bases and J shed 2 bases, with 3 bases lying between them. This CDR3 has 12 amino acids. The germline V gene encodes CDR1 LGHDT and CDR2 YNNKEL (reference sequence). The CDR3: CASSQSNTEAFF. CDR3 bases: TGTGCCAGCAGCCAATCAAACACTGAAGCTTTCTTT.

J is TRBJ2-5 and V is TRBV6-5; 7 positions agree with TRBD2. This CDR3 spans 13 amino acids. V shed 2 bases and J 5 bases; nucleotides not matched to a gene: 2. Germline values: CDR1 MNHEY, CDR2 SVGAGI. CDR3 residues: CASSYLGGETQYF. The CDR3 DNA reads TGTGCCAGCAGTTACCTGGGAGGGGAGACCCAGTACTTC.

The chain combines TRBV21-1 with TRBJ1-5; the table's D call of TRBD1 was not tested on the DNA. TRBV21-1 counts as a pseudogene. This CDR3 is 14 amino acids long. CDR3 bases: TGTGCCAGCAGCAACGGACAGAATCATCAGCCCCAGCATTTT. Its translation: CASSNGQNHQPQHF.

The J gene is TRBJ2-2, the V gene TRBV5-1, with 9 bases aligning to TRBD1. Germline CDR1 reads SGHRS; CDR2 reads YFSETQ. The CDR3 is 16 amino acids. The J segment lost 6 bases and the V segment lost 4 bases, leaving 10 bases of the junction unmatched. CDR3 DNA sequence: TGCGCCAGCAGCCCGAGGGAGGACAGGGGTGCCGGGGAGCTGTTTTTT. It encodes CASSPREDRGAGELFF.

This clone was observed a single time. The chain combines TRBV28 with TRBJ2-3; no reliable D call. CDR1 is MDHEN and CDR2 is SYDVKM in the germline V gene. The CDR3 is 14 amino acids. Between the trimmed V and J ends, which lost 2 bases and 0 bases, there was a span of 6 bases. The CDR3 loop reads CASSLQASTDTQYF. The CDR3 bases are TGTGCCAGCAGTTTACAGGCTAGCACAGATACGCAGTATTTT.

This chain uses TRBV10-2 with TRBJ1-2; D uncertain. This CDR3 contains 12 residues. The V end was cut by 3 bases, the J end by 4 bases, with 6 bases between. Germline loops: CDR1 WSHSY, CDR2 SAAADI. The CDR3 loop reads CASSDPLYGYTF. CDR3 bases: TGCGCCAGCAGTGACCCCCTCTATGGCTACACCTTC.

The V call is TRBV7-2, the J call TRBJ2-5; TRBD1 is a possible D gene (6 bases). V shed 3 bases and J shed 7 bases, with 12 bases lying between them. The germline V gene has CDR1 SGHTA and CDR2 FQGNSA. CDR3 length: 13 amino acids. The CDR3 spells CASSFWTEGTQYF. The DNA for the CDR3 is TGTGCCAGCAGCTTTTGGACAGAGGGGACCCAGTACTTC.

The rearrangement joins TRBV18 to TRBJ1-6; TRBD1 matches 9 bases. CDR3 length equals 16 residues. Germline CDR1 KGHSH, CDR2 LQKENI. The V segment lost 4 bases and the J segment 9 bases; nucleotides outside the gene matches: 10. The CDR3 reads CASSLAGTGSTSPLHF. The CDR3 coding sequence is TGTGCCAGCTCACTTGCCGGGACAGGGAGTACTTCACCCCTCCACTTT.

CDR3 sequence (DNA): TGCAGTGGACGGGACAATGAGCAGTTCTTC. As protein: CSGRDNEQFF. J is TRBJ2-1 and V is TRBV20-1; no reliable D call. The germline V gene encodes CDR1 DFQATT and CDR2 SNEGSKA (reference sequence). This CDR3 has 10 residues. Trimming cost V 7 bases and J 5 bases, with 6 bases left between them.

The CDR3 loop reads CASSSQGGNTEAFF. The CDR3 DNA follows: TGTGCCAGCAGTTCCCAGGGAGGGAACACTGAAGCTTTCTTT. V gene TRBV6-2 or TRBV6-3 combines with J gene TRBJ1-1; possible D gene TRBD1, 5 bases. Germline-derived CDR1 and CDR2 are MNHEY and SVGEGT. V was clipped by 4 bases and J by 1 base, with 10 bases between them. The CDR3 is 14 amino acids.

This chain joins TRBV4-3 and TRBJ2-2; 10 bases fit TRBD2. The CDR3 contains 16 residues. J was trimmed by 3 bases and V by 1 base; bases with no gene match: 2. CDR1 and CDR2 from the germline V gene are LGHNA and YSLEER. The CDR3 sequence is CASSQASGGYTGELFF. In DNA form, the CDR3 reads TGCGCCAGCAGCCAAGCTAGCGGGGGTTACACCGGGGAGCTGTTTTTT.

This clone was recorded once. CDR3 in amino acids: CASSLRDSPPTDTQYF. CDR3 DNA sequence: TGTGCCAGCAGCCTCCGTGACAGTCCTCCCACAGATACGCAGTATTTT. The rearrangement joins TRBV7-2 to TRBJ2-3; TRBD1 is a possible D gene (5 bases). Germline-derived CDR1 and CDR2 are SGHTA and FQGNSA. Trimming left V 5 bases short and J 2 bases short, with 17 bases between. CDR3 size: 16 residues.

The chain is built from TRBV3-1 (or the pseudogene TRBV3-2) and TRBJ1-2; no reliable D call. V was trimmed by 1 base and J by 8 bases, leaving 8 bases between them. This CDR3 is 12 amino acids long. The germline V gene has CDR1 LGHDT and CDR2 YNNKEL (reference sequence). The CDR3 region has the DNA TGTGCCAGCAGCCAAGTCCACGAGGGCTACACCTTC. Amino acids: CASSQVHEGYTF.

The chain employs TRBV29-1 and TRBJ2-5, with D unresolved. The CDR3 extends over 12 amino acids. V shed 3 bases and J shed 1 base, with 6 bases lying between them. Germline V gene data show CDR1 as SQVTM and CDR2 as ANQGSEA. CDR3 loop: CSVDPGQETQYF. As DNA, the CDR3 is TGCAGCGTTGACCCAGGCCAAGAGACCCAGTACTTC. Full variable domain (remainder filled in from reference TRBV29-1 and TRBJ2-5): SAVISQKPSRDICQRGTSLTIQCQVDSQVTMMFWYRQQPGQSLTLIATANQGSEATYESGFVIDKFPISRPNLTFSTLTVSNMSPEDSSIYLCSVDPGQETQYFGPGTRLLVL.

The rearrangement links TRBV5-1 to TRBJ1-4; TRBD1 is a possible D gene (5 bases). Germline V CDR1 and CDR2: SGHRS, YFSETQ. CDR3 size: 16 residues. V lost 4 bases and J lost 5, with 18 bases in between. CDR3 sequence reads: CASSVGEVGRNEKLFF. The CDR3 bases are TGCGCCAGCAGCGTGGGGGAGGTGGGGCGAAATGAAAAACTGTTTTTT.

This chain uses TRBV29-1 with TRBJ1-2, with 9 bases lining up with TRBD1. The germline V gene has CDR1 SQVTM and CDR2 ANQGSEA. V lost 8 bases, J lost 6 bases, and 10 bases stayed unmatched. This CDR3 region has 13 residues. Here the CDR3 DNA reads TGCAGCTTCCGGACAGGGGAAAGGCATGGCTACACCTTC. This encodes CSFRTGERHGYTF.

J is TRBJ1-2 and V is TRBV11-2, with 9 bases aligning to TRBD1. Germline assignment: CDR1 SGHAT and CDR2 FQNNGV. With 3 bases clipped from V and 3 bases from J, the junction kept 2 bases outside the gene matches. This CDR3 spans 14 amino acids. CDR3 sequence: CASSLTGGYYGYTF. The DNA for the CDR3 is TGTGCCAGCAGCTTGACAGGGGGATACTATGGCTACACCTTC.

Points on this clone: One end of the junction does not line up with germline, which may come from a read error. V usage is TRBV12-3 or TRBV12-4 and J usage is TRBJ1-2; D ambiguous. This CDR3 comprises 12 residues. The chain's CDR3 is CASSLSQATSSF. The DNA of the CDR3 is TGTGCCAGCAGTTTAAGTCAGGCGACTAGCTCCTTC.

The gene calls are TRBV29-1 and TRBJ1-1; D not certain. Germline V lookup: CDR1 SQVTM, CDR2 ANQGSEA. V gave up 5 bases and J gave up 1 base, with 14 bases separating them. This CDR3 is built from 14 residues. The CDR3 DNA is TGCAGCGTTAAATCAGGAACATCGAACACTGAAGCTTTCTTT. Translated, it gives CSVKSGTSNTEAFF.

The gene calls are TRBV7-2 and TRBJ2-7; 11 nucleotides align to TRBD2. Germline V gene lookup returns CDR1 SGHTA and CDR2 FQGNSA. CDR3 size: 16 residues. V shed 1 base, J shed 2 bases, and the junction held 4 bases outside the gene matches. The CDR3 sequence is CASSLVTSGVTYEQYF. CDR3 bases: TGTGCCAGCAGCTTAGTGACTAGCGGGGTGACCTACGAGCAGTACTTC. The full variable domain, in which reference TRBV7-2 and TRBJ2-7 provide the parts outside the CDR3, is GAGVSQSPSNKVTEKGKDVELRCDPISGHTALYWYRQSLGQGLEFLIYFQGNSAPDKSGLPSDRFSAERTGGSVSTLTIQRTQQEDSAVYLCASSLVTSGVTYEQYFGPGTRLTVT.

The V call is TRBV7-9, the J call TRBJ1-6; the D gene is possibly TRBD1 (6 bases). This CDR3 has 15 amino acids. Trimming removed 2 bases at V and 8 bases at J, with 13 bases between. Germline V lookup: CDR1 SEHNR, CDR2 FQNEAQ (reference sequence). DNA of the CDR3: TGTGCCAGCAGCTTATTTGGGACAAACGATTCACCCCTCCACTTT. Translation: CASSLFGTNDSPLHF.

This chain joins TRBV3-1 (or the pseudogene TRBV3-2) and TRBJ1-1; maybe TRBD1 (6 bases). The germline gives CDR1 LGHDT, CDR2 YNNKEL (reference sequence). Trimming cost V 7 bases and J 2 bases, with 11 bases left between them. The CDR3 totals 13 residues. CDR3 sequence reads: CASIGQYNTEAFF. Here the CDR3 DNA reads TGTGCCAGCATAGGACAGTATAACACTGAAGCTTTCTTT.

This clone was recorded a few times. The chain uses TRBV19 and TRBJ2-4; 7 positions agree with TRBD2. The CDR3 has 14 amino acids. The V gene's germline CDR1 is LNHDA and CDR2 SQIVND (reference sequence). V was pared by 3 bases and J by 7 bases, with 6 bases of the junction left unmatched. CDR3 loop: CASSMDPGRNIQYF. The CDR3 DNA is TGTGCCAGTAGTATGGATCCCGGGAGGAACATTCAGTACTTC.

V gene TRBV2 combines with J gene TRBJ2-3, with TRBD1 matching over 7 bases. This CDR3 contains 15 residues. V gave up 10 bases and J gave up 2 bases; unmatched junction bases: 12. Germline CDR1 reads SNHLY; CDR2 reads FYNNEI. CDR3 sequence reads: CATFNSGQITDTQYF. For the CDR3, the DNA is TGTGCCACCTTCAACTCGGGACAGATCACAGATACGCAGTATTTT.

J is TRBJ2-1 and V is TRBV19, with D possibly TRBD2 on 6 matching bases. CDR1 is LNHDA, CDR2 SQIVND, per germline (reference sequence). This CDR3 spans 17 amino acids. Deletions cut 2 bases from V and 8 bases from J, with 22 bases between. CDR3 loop: CASSIPGDPLEIDEQFF. The DNA for the CDR3 is TGTGCCAGTAGTATACCGGGAGACCCCCTCGAGATAGATGAGCAGTTCTTC. Filled out from reference TRBV19 and TRBJ2-1, the complete variable domain reads DGGITQSPKYLFRKEGQNVTLSCEQNLNHDAMYWYRQDPGQGLRLIYYSQIVNDFQKGDIAEGYSVSREKKESFPLTVTSAQKNPTAFYLCASSIPGDPLEIDEQFFGPGTRLTVL.

CDR3 DNA sequence: TGTGCCAGCAGCGAAACCGGGACAGGGGGCCTCGGACCCCTCCACTTT. Protein: CASSETGTGGLGPLHF. The V call is TRBV7-8, the J call TRBJ1-6, with 12 bases matching TRBD1. This CDR3 is 16 amino acids long. V shed 5 bases and J 12 bases; nucleotides not matched to a gene: 11. Germline CDR1 and CDR2: SGHVS and FQNEAQ.

This chain links TRBV6-5 with TRBJ2-3; possible D gene TRBD2, 6 bases. The CDR3 has 15 amino acids. Germline lookup yields CDR1 MNHEY and CDR2 SVGAGI. The V gene lost 6 bases and the J gene lost 0 bases, with 13 bases spanning the gap. Here the CDR3 DNA reads TGTGCCAGCAGCGAGGGACTCGATAGCACAGATACGCAGTATTTT. It is translated as CASSEGLDSTDTQYF.

This clone has a single count. The J gene is TRBJ2-3, the V gene TRBV5-1, with 8 bases aligning to TRBD1. The V gene's germline CDR1 is SGHRS and CDR2 YFSETQ. J lost 6 bases, V lost 0 bases, and 12 bases had no gene match. The length of the CDR3 is 17 residues. This CDR3 is CASSLDPGQGGRDTQYF. CDR3 nucleotide sequence: TGCGCCAGCAGCTTGGATCCAGGACAGGGAGGTAGGGATACGCAGTATTTT.

The chain has TRBV12-3 or TRBV12-4 and TRBJ2-1; 7 positions match TRBD2. With 6 bases clipped from V and 9 bases from J, the junction kept 5 bases outside the gene matches. The CDR3 extends over 12 amino acids. The CDR3: CASSRTSTEQFF. The DNA for the CDR3 is TGTGCCAGCAGCCGGACTAGTACTGAGCAGTTCTTC.